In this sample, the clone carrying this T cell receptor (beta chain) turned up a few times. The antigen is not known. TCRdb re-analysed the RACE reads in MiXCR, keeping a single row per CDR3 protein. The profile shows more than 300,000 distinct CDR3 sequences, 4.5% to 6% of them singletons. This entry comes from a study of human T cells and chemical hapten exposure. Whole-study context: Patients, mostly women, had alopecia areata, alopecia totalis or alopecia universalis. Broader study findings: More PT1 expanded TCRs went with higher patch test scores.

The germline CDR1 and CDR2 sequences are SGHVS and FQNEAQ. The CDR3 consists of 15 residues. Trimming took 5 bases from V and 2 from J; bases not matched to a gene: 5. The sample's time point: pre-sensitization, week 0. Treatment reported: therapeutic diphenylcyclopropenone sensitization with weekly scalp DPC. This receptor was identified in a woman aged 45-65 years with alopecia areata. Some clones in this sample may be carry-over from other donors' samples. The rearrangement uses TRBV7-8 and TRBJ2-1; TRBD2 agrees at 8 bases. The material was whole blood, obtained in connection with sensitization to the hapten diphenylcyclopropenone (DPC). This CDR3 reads CASSPRTSPYNEQFF. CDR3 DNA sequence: TGTGCCAGCAGCCCCCGGACTAGCCCCTACAATGAGCAGTTCTTC.